Each of the 32 T cell receptor beta chains below was sequenced from the same sample in a study of OX40 agonist ivuxolimab in advanced cancers. Method: immunoSEQ multiplex PCR; TCRdb's copy keeps in-frame clones and lacks some. The table lists tens of thousands of clones, nearly 85% of them singletons. The specimen comprised CD4+ or CD8+ T cells sorted from blood, sampled in a trial of the OX40 agonist ivuxolimab. Receptors originate from an adult with an advanced solid tumor such as melanoma, head and neck, liver or kidney cancer.

This chain joins TRBV10-3 and TRBJ1-4; D may be TRBD1 (6 bases). The CDR3 spans 15 residues. Trimming cost V 0 bases and J 8 bases, with 13 bases left between them. Germline V gene data show CDR1 as ENHRY and CDR2 as SYGVKD. The CDR3 sequence: CAISESAPGDEKLFF. In DNA, the CDR3 is TGTGCCATCAGTGAGTCGGCCCCAGGGGACGAAAAACTGTTTTTT.

This chain connects TRBV11-3 to TRBJ2-5; 13 positions match TRBD2. The J call may be incorrect, as the DNA end agrees better with TRBJ2-7. CDR3 length: 15 amino acids. Germline assignment: CDR1 SGHNT and CDR2 YENEEA. The CDR3 DNA follows: TGTGCCAGCAGCTTAAGGACTAGCGGGGGATACGAGCAGTACTTC. Translated: CASSLRTSGGYEQYF.

This clone was seen only a few times. The CDR3 DNA reads as TGTGCCAGCAGTTTGGGGGGGGCCAGGGGGAACGTCCTGACTTTC. Its protein product is CASSLGGARGNVLTF. J is TRBJ2-6 and V is TRBV27, with D perhaps matching TRBD1 or TRBD2 (7 bases each). Germline CDR1 reads MNHEY; CDR2 reads SMNVEV (reference sequence). This CDR3 contains 15 residues. V was pared by 3 bases and J by 10 bases, with 16 bases between.

This chain connects TRBV18 to TRBJ2-3; TRBD2 is a possible D gene (7 bases). The CDR3 sequence is 17 residues long. Germline V gene data show CDR1 as KGHSH and CDR2 as LQKENI. V was cut by 3 bases and J by 4 bases, with 20 bases left in between. The CDR3 sequence: CASSPRDLRGGSDTQYF. CDR3 DNA: TGTGCCAGCTCACCCCGGGACCTCCGCGGGGGCTCAGATACGCAGTATTTT.

The rearrangement joins TRBV5-5 to TRBJ1-3; D not resolved. CDR1 is SGHKS and CDR2 is YYEKEE in the germline V gene (reference sequence). V gave up 0 bases and J gave up 4 bases, with 5 bases separating them. The CDR3 spans 13 residues. The CDR3 nucleotides read TGTGCCAGCAGCTTGGAGCCGGGAAACACCATATATTTT. Translated: CASSLEPGNTIYF. Variable domain in full (rest from reference TRBV5-5 and TRBJ1-3): DAGVTQSPTHLIKTRGQQVTLRCSPISGHKSVSWYQQVLGQGPQFIFQYYEKEERGRGNFPDRFSARQFPNYSSELNVNALLLGDSALYLCASSLEPGNTIYFGEGSWLTVV.

This rearrangement joins TRBV5-4 to TRBJ1-5; possible D gene TRBD1, 5 bases. The germline V gene encodes CDR1 SGHNT and CDR2 YYREEE (reference sequence). The ends were cut back, 4 bases at V and 6 bases at J, with 14 bases in the middle. This CDR3 is built from 14 residues. The CDR3 here is CASSSGGVSQPQHF. DNA for the CDR3: TGTGCCAGCAGCAGCGGAGGGGTTAGTCAGCCCCAGCATTTT.

V is TRBV7-3 and J is TRBJ2-7, with TRBD1 as a possible D gene (6 bases). The CDR3 is 14 amino acids. The germline CDR1 and CDR2 sequences are SGHTA and FQGTGA. Trimming took off 2 bases at V and 2 bases at J, with 10 bases between the two ends. The CDR3 region has the DNA TGTGCCAGCAGCTTACAGGCAGGGGCCTACGAGCAGTACTTC. It is translated as CASSLQAGAYEQYF.

The chain couples TRBV7-6 to TRBJ1-1; D is uncertain. The V and J ends lost 3 bases and 3 bases respectively, with 8 bases between them. This CDR3 has 13 residues. Germline lookup yields CDR1 SGHVS and CDR2 FNYEAQ. The CDR3, as DNA: TGTGCCAGCAGCTTGAGAGCGGACACTGAAGCTTTCTTT. Translated: CASSLRADTEAFF.

This clone was detected only a few times. The V call is TRBV15, the J call TRBJ2-7, with D possibly being TRBD1 or TRBD2 (5 bases each). V was trimmed by 1 base and J by 7 bases, leaving 17 bases between them. Germline CDR1 and CDR2: LNHNV and YYDKDF (reference sequence). The CDR3 runs 15 residues. The CDR3, as DNA: TGTGCCACCAGCAGAGCCCGGGGCAGCGTGGGGGAGCAGTACTTC. Protein product: CATSRARGSVGEQYF. The full variable domain, in which reference TRBV15 and TRBJ2-7 provide the parts outside the CDR3, is DAMVIQNPRYQVTQFGKPVTLSCSQTLNHNVMYWYQQKSSQAPKLLFHYYDKDFNNEADTPDNFQSRRPNTSFCFLDIRSPGLGDTAMYLCATSRARGSVGEQYFGPGTRLTVT.

The chain joins TRBV7-2 to TRBJ2-3; 7 positions agree with TRBD2. Germline loops: CDR1 SGHTA, CDR2 FQGNSA. The CDR3 contains 14 residues. V was pared by 3 bases and J by 3 bases, with 3 bases of the junction left unmatched. The CDR3 nucleotides are TGTGCCAGCAGCTTCGCGGGAGTGACAGATACGCAGTATTTT. Residues: CASSFAGVTDTQYF.

The J gene is TRBJ1-2, the V gene TRBV14; D gene unclear. V shed 0 bases and J shed 1 base, with 6 bases lying between them. Germline CDR1 is SGHDN and CDR2 is FVKESK. This CDR3 contains 14 residues. The CDR3 loop is CASSQEPLNYGYTF. CDR3 coding DNA: TGTGCCAGCAGCCAAGAGCCACTTAACTATGGCTACACCTTC.

The gene calls are TRBV11-1 and TRBJ2-3, with 7 nucleotides matching TRBD2. Losses at the gene ends were 0 bases for V and 2 bases for J; bases not matched to a gene: 5. The CDR3 consists of 16 residues. Germline V gene data show CDR1 as SGHAT and CDR2 as FQDESV (reference sequence). The CDR3 reads CASSLASAGTTDTQYF. CDR3 coding DNA: TGTGCCAGCAGCTTAGCGTCAGCGGGAACCACAGATACGCAGTATTTT.

The chain joins TRBV19 to TRBJ1-1; D unclear. The CDR3 runs to 13 residues. The V end lost 4 bases, the J end lost 0 bases, and 6 bases lay between the germline ends. From germline, CDR1 is LNHDA and CDR2 SQIVND (reference sequence). The CDR3, as DNA: TGTGCCAGTAGTAAGAACATGAACACTGAAGCTTTCTTT. Translated: CASSKNMNTEAFF. The entire variable domain, with the rest obtained from reference TRBV19 and TRBJ1-1, is as follows: DGGITQSPKYLFRKEGQNVTLSCEQNLNHDAMYWYRQDPGQGLRLIYYSQIVNDFQKGDIAEGYSVSREKKESFPLTVTSAQKNPTAFYLCASSKNMNTEAFFGQGTRLTVV.

The V call is TRBV5-6, the J call TRBJ2-3, with D maybe TRBD2 (6 bases). The CDR3 is 13 amino acids. The V gene lost 3 bases and the J gene lost 4 bases, with 9 bases spanning the gap. In germline, CDR1 is SGHDT, CDR2 YYEEEE. CDR3: CASSSPGADTQYF. The CDR3 nucleotides are TGTGCCAGCAGCTCTCCGGGGGCAGATACGCAGTATTTT.

V usage is TRBV10-3 and J usage is TRBJ2-7; 12 bases map to TRBD2. The CDR3 is 21 amino acids. V shed 0 bases and J 5 bases; nucleotides not matched to a gene: 20. The germline V gene has CDR1 ENHRY and CDR2 SYGVKD. The CDR3 DNA sequence: TGTGCCATCAGTGAGTCATGGGATTTCGGGCTAGCGGGAGGGCCAATCCACGAGCAGTACTTC. This codes for CAISESWDFGLAGGPIHEQYF.

A word on this clone: At one boundary the junction diverges from the germline segment, which might be a read error. J is TRBJ2-5 and V is TRBV7-7; the match to TRBD1 covers 7 bases. CDR3 length: 15 residues. Per germline, CDR1 SSHAT and CDR2 FNYEAQ (reference sequence). The CDR3 is CASSLDGRGQETQYF. The CDR3 DNA is TGTGCTAGCAGCTTAGATGGCAGGGGGCAAGAGACCCAGTACTTC.

This clone appeared once. The genes are TRBV5-5 and TRBJ1-1; D gene unclear. Trimming stripped 0 bases from V and 10 bases from J, with 13 bases between. CDR1 is SGHKS, CDR2 YYEKEE, per germline (reference sequence). The CDR3 is 13 residues long. The DNA of the CDR3 is TGTGCCAGCAGCTTGGGGATGGACTGGGGAGCTTTCTTT. As protein: CASSLGMDWGAFF.

This clone was observed once. The chain joins TRBV7-3 to TRBJ2-5; 7 bases map to TRBD2. Germline trimming cut 5 bases from V and 0 bases from J; bases unmatched to any gene: 6. The length of the CDR3 is 15 residues. Germline-derived CDR1 and CDR2 are SGHTA and FQGTGA. The CDR3 spells CASSLGRGYQETQYF. DNA of the CDR3: TGTGCCAGCAGCCTCGGGCGGGGGTACCAAGAGACCCAGTACTTC.

The chain has TRBV6-5 and TRBJ1-6; 8 positions agree with TRBD1. Trimming removed 4 bases from V and 7 bases from J; junction bases left unmatched: 6. Looked up from germline, CDR1 is MNHEY and CDR2 is SVGAGI. The CDR3 has 15 amino acids. The DNA for the CDR3 is TGTGCCAGCAGTTGGGACAGGTCCATGAATTCACCCCTCCACTTT. Protein sequence: CASSWDRSMNSPLHF.

The rearrangement uses TRBV21-1 and TRBJ2-2; the table's D call of TRBD1 was not tested on the DNA. TRBV21-1 represents a pseudogene. The CDR3 loop spans 17 amino acids. CDR3 loop: CASSKVGDRGSAGELFF. CDR3 nucleotides: TGTGCCAGCAGCAAAGTGGGGGACAGGGGGTCCGCCGGGGAGCTGTTTTTT.

The chain is built from TRBV7-2 and TRBJ2-7, with unresolved D. In germline, CDR1 is SGHTA, CDR2 FQGNSA. The CDR3 contains 16 residues. V lost 1 base and J 2 bases, leaving 15 bases between the germline ends. CDR3 sequence: CASSLVSTSPPYEQYF. CDR3 in DNA: TGTGCCAGCAGCTTAGTCAGCACATCGCCTCCCTACGAGCAGTACTTC.

This clone was picked up one time. The chain combines TRBV6-1 with TRBJ2-7; D gene uncertain. V shed 2 bases and J shed 3 bases, with 11 bases lying between them. The V gene's germline CDR1 is MNHNS and CDR2 SASEGT. This CDR3 region has 14 residues. The CDR3 spells CASSETPNYYEQYF. Here the CDR3 DNA reads TGTGCCAGCAGTGAAACCCCAAACTACTACGAGCAGTACTTC.

This clone showed up just once. This chain links TRBV5-5 with TRBJ1-3; D uncertain. The length of the CDR3 is 15 residues. V shed 3 bases and J shed 0 bases, with 10 bases lying between them. Germline lookup yields CDR1 SGHKS and CDR2 YYEKEE (reference sequence). The CDR3 DNA follows: TGTGCCAGCAGCTCAGGTCGGAGCTCTGGAAACACCATATATTTT. Its translation is CASSSGRSSGNTIYF.

The rearrangement links TRBV7-2 to TRBJ2-3; TRBD2 matches 13 bases. V shed 0 bases and J 2 bases; nucleotides not matched to a gene: 5. CDR3 length equals 18 residues. Germline V gives CDR1 SGHTA, CDR2 FQGNSA. The CDR3 reads CASSLALTSGGDTDTQYF. The DNA of the CDR3 is TGTGCCAGCAGCTTAGCCCTTACTAGCGGGGGGGACACAGATACGCAGTATTTT.

The V call is TRBV15, the J call TRBJ1-4; no definite D call. V was trimmed by 0 bases and J by 3 bases, leaving 11 bases between them. The CDR3 spans 16 residues. Germline CDR1 reads LNHNV; CDR2 reads YYDKDF (reference sequence). DNA of the CDR3: TGTGCCACCAGCAGAGATGAGAGGCCGGCTAATGAAAAACTGTTTTTT. The encoded protein is CATSRDERPANEKLFF.

This clone appeared a few times. The chain links TRBV4-1 to TRBJ1-6, with D perhaps matching TRBD1 (6 bases). The V gene's germline CDR1 is MGHRA and CDR2 YSYEKL. The CDR3 sequence is 16 residues long. Between the trimmed V and J ends, which lost 6 bases and 6 bases, there was a span of 18 bases. For the CDR3, the DNA is TGCGCCAGCAGGCTTAGGACAGACAGGATTAATTCACCCCTCCACTTT. Its translation is CASRLRTDRINSPLHF.

The chain couples TRBV18 to TRBJ1-5; D remains unclear. Trimming cost V 6 bases and J 0 bases, with 12 bases left between them. Germline CDR1 KGHSH, CDR2 LQKENI. This CDR3 comprises 15 residues. The CDR3 bases are TGTGCCAGCTCCTTACATCGGGATAGCAATCAGCCCCAGCATTTT. Residues: CASSLHRDSNQPQHF. Drawing the rest from reference TRBV18 and TRBJ1-5, the complete variable domain is NAGVMQNPRHLVRRRGQEARLRCSPMKGHSHVYWYRQLPEEGLKFMVYLQKENIIDESGMPKERFSAEFPKEGPSILRIQQVVRGDSAAYFCASSLHRDSNQPQHFGDGTRLSIL.

Comment on this clone: Germline and junction disagree at one end, which may indicate a read error. This rearrangement joins TRBV6-6 to TRBJ2-7; D is undetermined. CDR3 length: 15 residues. Germline CDR1 MNHNY, CDR2 SVGAGI (reference sequence). The CDR3 bases are TGTGCCAGCAGTGACTCGACTGTCGCTTCCTACGAGCAGTACTTC. This sequence encodes CASSDSTVASYEQYF.

The chain couples TRBV5-4 to TRBJ1-6, with 12 bases aligning to TRBD1. Germline CDR1 and CDR2: SGHNT and YYREEE (reference sequence). The CDR3 contains 17 residues. The V and J ends lost 4 bases and 10 bases, in that order; junction bases with no gene match: 12. The CDR3 bases are TGTGCCAGCAGCCTCCCGACGGGACAGGGGGCGAAGTCACCCCTCCACTTT. Protein product: CASSLPTGQGAKSPLHF. Full variable domain (rest looked up from reference TRBV5-4 and TRBJ1-6): ETGVTQSPTHLIKTRGQQVTLRCSSQSGHNTVSWYQQALGQGPQFIFQYYREEENGRGNFPPRFSGLQFPNYSSELNVNALELDDSALYLCASSLPTGQGAKSPLHFGNGTRLTVT.

This chain connects TRBV19 to TRBJ1-1; no clear D. V gave up 3 bases and J gave up 2 bases, with 10 bases separating them. Germline CDR1 reads LNHDA; CDR2 reads SQIVND (reference sequence). The CDR3 is 14 residues long. The CDR3 coding sequence is TGTGCCAGTAGTATCAACCTCTTTAACACTGAAGCTTTCTTT. This translates into CASSINLFNTEAFF.

The V and J genes are TRBV18 and TRBJ1-2, with TRBD1 matching over 7 bases. CDR1 is KGHSH, CDR2 LQKENI, per germline. The CDR3 is made up of 14 amino acids. The V and J ends lost 6 bases and 6 bases, in that order; junction bases with no gene match: 10. The CDR3 loop reads CASSDQGGADGYTF. CDR3 in DNA: TGTGCCAGCTCGGATCAGGGGGGAGCGGATGGCTACACCTTC.

The chain has TRBV7-2 and TRBJ2-3, with 8 bases aligning to TRBD2. Germline assignment: CDR1 SGHTA and CDR2 FQGNSA. The ends lost 6 bases at V and 4 bases at J; junction bases unmatched: 18. The CDR3 consists of 18 residues. CDR3 bases: TGTGCCAGCAGTAGAGGTACGGGAGGGCCTATGTCGGCAGATACGCAGTATTTT. This encodes CASSRGTGGPMSADTQYF.